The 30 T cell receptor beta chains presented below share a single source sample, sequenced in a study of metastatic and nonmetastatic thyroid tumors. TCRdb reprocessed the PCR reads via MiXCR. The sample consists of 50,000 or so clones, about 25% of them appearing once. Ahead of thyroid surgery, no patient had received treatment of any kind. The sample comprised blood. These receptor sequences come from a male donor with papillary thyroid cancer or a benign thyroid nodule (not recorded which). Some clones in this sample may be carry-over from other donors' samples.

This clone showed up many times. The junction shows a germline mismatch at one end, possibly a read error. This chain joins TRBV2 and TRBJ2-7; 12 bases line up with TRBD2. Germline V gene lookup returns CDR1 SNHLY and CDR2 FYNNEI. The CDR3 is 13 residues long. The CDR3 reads CASSERLAGERNF. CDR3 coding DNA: TGTGCCAGCAGTGAGAGACTAGCGGGAGAGAGAAATTTC. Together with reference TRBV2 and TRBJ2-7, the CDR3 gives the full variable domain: EPEVTQTPSHQVTQMGQEVILRCVPISNHLYFYWYRQILGQKVEFLVSFYNNEISEKSEIFDDQFSVERPDGSNFTLKIRSTKLEDSAMYFCASSERLAGERNFGPGTRLTVT.

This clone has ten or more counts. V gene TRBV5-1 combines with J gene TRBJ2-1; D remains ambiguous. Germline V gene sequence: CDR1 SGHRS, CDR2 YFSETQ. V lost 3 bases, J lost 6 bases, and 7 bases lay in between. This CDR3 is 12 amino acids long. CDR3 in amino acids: CASSSDGNEQFF. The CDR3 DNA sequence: TGCGCCAGCAGCTCGGACGGCAATGAGCAGTTCTTC.

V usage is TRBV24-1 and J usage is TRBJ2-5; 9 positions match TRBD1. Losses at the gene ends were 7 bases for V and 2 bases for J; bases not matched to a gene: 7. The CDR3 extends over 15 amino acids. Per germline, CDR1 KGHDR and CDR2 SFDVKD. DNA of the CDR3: TGTGCCACCAGCCTGACGGGACAGGGTCAAGAGACCCAGTACTTC. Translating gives CATSLTGQGQETQYF.

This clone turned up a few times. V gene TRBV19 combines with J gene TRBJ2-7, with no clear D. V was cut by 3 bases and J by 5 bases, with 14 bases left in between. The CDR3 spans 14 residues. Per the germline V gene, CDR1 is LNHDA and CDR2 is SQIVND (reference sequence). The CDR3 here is CASSMGSLGHEQYF. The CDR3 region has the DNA TGTGCCAGTAGTATGGGGTCCCTCGGCCACGAGCAGTACTTC.

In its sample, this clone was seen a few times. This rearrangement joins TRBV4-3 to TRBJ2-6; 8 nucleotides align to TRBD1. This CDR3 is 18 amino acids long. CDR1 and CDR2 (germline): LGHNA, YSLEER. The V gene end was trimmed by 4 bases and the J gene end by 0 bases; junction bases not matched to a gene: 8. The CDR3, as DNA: TGCGCCAGCAGCCGAGGACAGGGCCATACCTCTGGGGCCAACGTCCTGACTTTC. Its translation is CASSRGQGHTSGANVLTF.

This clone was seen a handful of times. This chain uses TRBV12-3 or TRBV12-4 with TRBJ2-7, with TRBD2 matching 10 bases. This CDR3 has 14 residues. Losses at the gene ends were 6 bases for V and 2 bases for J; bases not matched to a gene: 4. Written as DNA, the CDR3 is TGTGCCAGCAGGCAAACTAGCGGGACCTACGAGCAGTACTTC. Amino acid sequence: CASRQTSGTYEQYF.

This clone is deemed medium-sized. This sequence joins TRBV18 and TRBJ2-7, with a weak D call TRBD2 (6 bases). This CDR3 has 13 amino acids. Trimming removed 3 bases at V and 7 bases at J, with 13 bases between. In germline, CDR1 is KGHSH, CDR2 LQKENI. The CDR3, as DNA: TGTGCCAGCTCACCTAATCCCCGGGAGGAGCAGTACTTC. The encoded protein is CASSPNPREEQYF.

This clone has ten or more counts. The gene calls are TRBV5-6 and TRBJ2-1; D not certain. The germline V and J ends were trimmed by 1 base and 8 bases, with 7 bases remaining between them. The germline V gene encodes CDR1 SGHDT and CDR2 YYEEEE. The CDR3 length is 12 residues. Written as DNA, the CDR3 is TGTGCCAGCAGCTTGATAGCCTATGAGCAGTTCTTC. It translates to CASSLIAYEQFF.

CDR3 residues: CASSYNRGRGEQYF. The DNA of the CDR3 is TGTGCCAGCAGTTACAATAGGGGGCGGGGTGAGCAGTACTTC. This rearrangement joins TRBV28 to TRBJ2-7, with TRBD1 as a possible D gene (7 bases). Germline loops: CDR1 MDHEN, CDR2 SYDVKM. The CDR3 spans 14 residues. Trimming removed 4 bases at V and 7 bases at J, with 17 bases between.

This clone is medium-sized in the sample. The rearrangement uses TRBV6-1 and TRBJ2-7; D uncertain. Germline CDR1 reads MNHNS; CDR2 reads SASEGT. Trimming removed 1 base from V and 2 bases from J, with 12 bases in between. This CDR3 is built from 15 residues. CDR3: CASSEGLGLTYEQYF. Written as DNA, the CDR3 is TGTGCCAGCAGTGAAGGACTGGGGTTGACCTACGAGCAGTACTTC.

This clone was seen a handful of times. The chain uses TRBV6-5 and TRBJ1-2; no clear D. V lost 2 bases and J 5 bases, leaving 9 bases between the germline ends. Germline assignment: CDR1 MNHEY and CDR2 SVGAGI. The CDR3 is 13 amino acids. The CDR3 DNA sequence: TGTGCCAGCAGTTACGCCGCGCAGTATGGCTACACCTTC. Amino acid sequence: CASSYAAQYGYTF.

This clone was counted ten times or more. The CDR3 loop reads CATTKPGLAFGEQFF. The CDR3 nucleotides are TGTGCAACCACGAAACCGGGACTAGCGTTTGGTGAGCAGTTCTTC. This chain links TRBV19 with TRBJ2-1; 10 nucleotides match TRBD2. This CDR3 contains 15 residues. The germline V gene has CDR1 LNHDA and CDR2 SQIVND (reference sequence).

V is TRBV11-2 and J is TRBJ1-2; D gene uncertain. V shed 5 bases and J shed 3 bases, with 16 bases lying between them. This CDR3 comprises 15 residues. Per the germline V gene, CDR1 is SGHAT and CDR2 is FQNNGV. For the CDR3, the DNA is TGTGCCAGCAGCCCGAACGGGGTTGACGACTATGGCTACACCTTC. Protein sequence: CASSPNGVDDYGYTF.

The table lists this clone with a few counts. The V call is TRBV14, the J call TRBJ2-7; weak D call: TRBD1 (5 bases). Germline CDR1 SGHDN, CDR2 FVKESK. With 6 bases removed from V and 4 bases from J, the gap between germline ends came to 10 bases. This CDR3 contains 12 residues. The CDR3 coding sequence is TGTGCCAGCAGTTATAGGGGATACGAGCAGTACTTC. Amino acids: CASSYRGYEQYF.

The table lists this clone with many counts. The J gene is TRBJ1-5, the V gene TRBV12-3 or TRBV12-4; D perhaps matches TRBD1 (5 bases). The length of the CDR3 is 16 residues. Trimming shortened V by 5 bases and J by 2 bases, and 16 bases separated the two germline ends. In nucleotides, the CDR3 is TGTGCCAGCAGTGACTCCGGGGCTGGAGGCAATCAGCCCCAGCATTTT. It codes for CASSDSGAGGNQPQHF.

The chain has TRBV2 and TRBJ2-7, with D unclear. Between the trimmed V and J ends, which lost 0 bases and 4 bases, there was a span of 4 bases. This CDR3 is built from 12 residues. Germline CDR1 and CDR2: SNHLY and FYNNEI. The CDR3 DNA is TGTGCCAGCAGTGAAGCGCTTTACGAGCAGTACTTC. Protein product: CASSEALYEQYF. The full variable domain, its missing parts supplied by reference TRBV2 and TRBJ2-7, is EPEVTQTPSHQVTQMGQEVILRCVPISNHLYFYWYRQILGQKVEFLVSFYNNEISEKSEIFDDQFSVERPDGSNFTLKIRSTKLEDSAMYFCASSEALYEQYFGPGTRLTVT.

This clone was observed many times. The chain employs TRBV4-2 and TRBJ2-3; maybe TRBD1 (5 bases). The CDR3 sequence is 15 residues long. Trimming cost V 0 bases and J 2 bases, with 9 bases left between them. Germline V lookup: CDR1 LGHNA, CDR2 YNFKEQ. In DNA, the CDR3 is TGTGCCAGCAGCCAAGATCAGGGTTTCACAGATACGCAGTATTTT. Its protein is CASSQDQGFTDTQYF.

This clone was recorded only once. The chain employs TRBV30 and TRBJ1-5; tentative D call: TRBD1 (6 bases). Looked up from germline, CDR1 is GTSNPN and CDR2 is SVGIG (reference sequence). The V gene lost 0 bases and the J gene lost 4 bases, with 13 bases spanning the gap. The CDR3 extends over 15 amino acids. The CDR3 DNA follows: TGTGCCTGGAGTGTTACCGGGACAAGGAATCAGCCCCAGCATTTT. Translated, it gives CAWSVTGTRNQPQHF. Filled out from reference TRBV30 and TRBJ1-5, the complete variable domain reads SQTIHQWPATLVQPVGSPLSLECTVEGTSNPNLYWYRQAAGRGLQLLFYSVGIGQISSEVPQNLSASRPQDRQFILSSKKLLLSDSGFYLCAWSVTGTRNQPQHFGDGTRLSIL.

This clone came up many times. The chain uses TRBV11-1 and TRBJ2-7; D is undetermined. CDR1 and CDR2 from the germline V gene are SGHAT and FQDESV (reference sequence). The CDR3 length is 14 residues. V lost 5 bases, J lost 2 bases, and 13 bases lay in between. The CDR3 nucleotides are TGTGCCAGCAGCCGTAGACGGCCCCCCTACGAGCAGTACTTC. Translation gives CASSRRRPPYEQYF.

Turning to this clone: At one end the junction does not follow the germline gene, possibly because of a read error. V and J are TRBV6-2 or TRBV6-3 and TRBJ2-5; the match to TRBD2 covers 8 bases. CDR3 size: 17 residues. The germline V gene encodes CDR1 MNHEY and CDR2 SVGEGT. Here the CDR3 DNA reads TGTGCCAGCAATTACGAATTGACTAGCGTGATTGAAGAGACCCAGTACTTC. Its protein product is CASNYELTSVIEETQYF.

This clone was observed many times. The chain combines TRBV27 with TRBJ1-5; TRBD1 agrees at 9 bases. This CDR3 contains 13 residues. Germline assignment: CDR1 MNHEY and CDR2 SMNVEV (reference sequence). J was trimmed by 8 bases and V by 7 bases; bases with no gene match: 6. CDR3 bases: TGTGCCAGCAAGAGGACAGGGGATAAGCCCCAGCATTTT. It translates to CASKRTGDKPQHF.

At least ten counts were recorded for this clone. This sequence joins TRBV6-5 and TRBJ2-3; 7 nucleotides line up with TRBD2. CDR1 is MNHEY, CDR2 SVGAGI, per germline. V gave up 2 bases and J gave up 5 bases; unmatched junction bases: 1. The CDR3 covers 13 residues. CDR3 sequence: CASSYRGGDTQYF. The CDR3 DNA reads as TGTGCCAGCAGTTACCGCGGGGGAGATACGCAGTATTTT.

This CDR3 reads CASSLTGGPPEEQYF. In DNA, the CDR3 is TGTGCCAGCAGTTTAACAGGGGGCCCCCCTGAGGAGCAGTACTTC. The J gene is TRBJ2-7, the V gene TRBV7-8, with 9 bases identical to TRBD1. Germline values: CDR1 SGHVS, CDR2 FQNEAQ. The CDR3 spans 15 residues. J gave up 7 bases and V 6 bases, and 13 bases lay outside the gene matches. The full variable domain, rest sourced from reference TRBV7-8 and TRBJ2-7, is GAGVSQSPRYKVAKRGQDVALRCDPISGHVSLFWYQQALGQGPEFLTYFQNEAQLDKSGLPSDRFFAERPEGSVSTLKIQRTQQEDSAVYLCASSLTGGPPEEQYFGPGTRLTVT.

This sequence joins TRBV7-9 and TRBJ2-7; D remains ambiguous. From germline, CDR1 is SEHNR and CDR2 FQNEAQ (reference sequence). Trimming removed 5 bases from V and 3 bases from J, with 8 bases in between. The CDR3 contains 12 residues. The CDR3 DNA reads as TGTGCCAGCAGCCATGGGGTCTACGAGCAGTACTTC. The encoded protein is CASSHGVYEQYF.

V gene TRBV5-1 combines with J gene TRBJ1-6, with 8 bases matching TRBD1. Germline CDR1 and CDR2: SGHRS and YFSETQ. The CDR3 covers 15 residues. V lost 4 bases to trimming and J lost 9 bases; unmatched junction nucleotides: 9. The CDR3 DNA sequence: TGCGCCAGCAGCCTGTCTATGGACAGGGCTTCACCCCTCCACTTT. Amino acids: CASSLSMDRASPLHF.

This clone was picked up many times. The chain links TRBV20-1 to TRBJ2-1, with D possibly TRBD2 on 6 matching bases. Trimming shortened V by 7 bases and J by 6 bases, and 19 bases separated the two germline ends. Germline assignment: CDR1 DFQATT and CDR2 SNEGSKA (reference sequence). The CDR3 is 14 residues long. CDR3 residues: CSGSARDPRNEQFF. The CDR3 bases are TGCAGTGGCAGCGCGCGGGATCCTCGCAATGAGCAGTTCTTC.

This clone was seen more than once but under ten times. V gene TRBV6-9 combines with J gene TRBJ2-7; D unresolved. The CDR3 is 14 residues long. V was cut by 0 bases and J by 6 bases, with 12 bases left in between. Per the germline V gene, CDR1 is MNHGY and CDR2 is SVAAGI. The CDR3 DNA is TGTGCCAGCAGTTATTCGACTTGGCCATCCGAGCAGTACTTC. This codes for CASSYSTWPSEQYF.

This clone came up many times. CDR3 nucleotide sequence: TGCAGCGTTCGGACAGGGAGTAGCAATGAGCAGTTCTTC. It is translated as CSVRTGSSNEQFF. The chain uses TRBV29-1 and TRBJ2-1; 8 bases line up with TRBD1. The length of the CDR3 is 13 residues. From germline, CDR1 is SQVTM and CDR2 ANQGSEA. Unmatched junction bases numbered 6, after V lost 5 bases and J lost 6 bases.

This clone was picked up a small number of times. CDR3 loop: CAISELGSNQPQHF. The CDR3 nucleotides are TGTGCCATCAGTGAGCTCGGTAGCAATCAGCCCCAGCATTTT. The V call is TRBV10-3, the J call TRBJ1-5; D is uncertain. The germline V gene encodes CDR1 ENHRY and CDR2 SYGVKD. V was pared by 2 bases and J by 0 bases, with 5 bases between. CDR3 size: 14 residues.

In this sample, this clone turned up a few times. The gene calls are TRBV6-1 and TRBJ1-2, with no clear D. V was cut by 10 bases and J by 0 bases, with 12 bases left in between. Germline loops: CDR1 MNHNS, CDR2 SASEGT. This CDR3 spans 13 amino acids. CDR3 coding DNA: TGTGCCACGTCATCGGAGTCTAACTATGGCTACACCTTC. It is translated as CATSSESNYGYTF.